One and the same sample provided the 10 T cell receptor beta chains below, sequenced in a study of blood T cell repertoires in COVID-19. The protocol was immunoSEQ multiplex PCR, while the TCRdb copy is restricted to in-frame clones and leaves out a portion. The data contain approximately 300,000 clones, around 90% of them singletons. Sequenced sample: peripheral blood. All receptors derive from a man aged 18 to 35 who had recovered from COVID-19.

V usage is TRBV18 and J usage is TRBJ1-3, with D perhaps matching TRBD1 (5 bases). The ends were cut back, 2 bases at V and 0 bases at J, with 11 bases in the middle. Germline CDR1 KGHSH, CDR2 LQKENI. This CDR3 spans 16 amino acids. The CDR3 DNA sequence: TGTGCCAGCTCACCAAGGGAGGGGACCTCTGGAAACACCATATATTTT. It translates to CASSPREGTSGNTIYF.

The chain has TRBV6-5 and TRBJ2-7; 8 bases fit TRBD1. Germline trimming cut 6 bases from V and 3 bases from J; bases unmatched to any gene: 7. The CDR3 sequence is 14 residues long. Germline loops: CDR1 MNHEY, CDR2 SVGAGI. In DNA form, the CDR3 reads TGTGCCAGCAGGAAGATGGACAGGGTCTACGAGCAGTACTTC. This gives the protein CASRKMDRVYEQYF.

The V and J genes are TRBV10-3 and TRBJ1-4; D gene uncertain. Per the germline V gene, CDR1 is ENHRY and CDR2 is SYGVKD. V lost 4 bases to trimming and J lost 0 bases, with 9 bases between them. The length of the CDR3 is 15 residues. The CDR3 here is CAISVAPATNEKLFF. CDR3 in DNA: TGTGCCATCAGTGTGGCCCCAGCAACTAATGAAAAACTGTTTTTT.

Only one count was recorded for this clone. The chain recombines TRBV11-3 with TRBJ2-1; 7 bases are a match to TRBD1. This CDR3 has 14 amino acids. The V and J ends lost 3 bases and 5 bases, in that order; junction bases with no gene match: 4. CDR1 and CDR2 (germline): SGHNT, YENEEA. DNA of the CDR3: TGTGCCAGCAGCTTGGGGGACAGTGACAATGAGCAGTTCTTC. This encodes CASSLGDSDNEQFF. Complete variable domain (other parts from reference TRBV11-3 and TRBJ2-1): EAGVVQSPRYKIIEKKQPVAFWCNPISGHNTLYWYLQNLGQGPELLIRYENEEAVDDSQLPKDRFSAERLKGVDSTLKIQPAELGDSAVYLCASSLGDSDNEQFFGPGTRLTVL.

This chain joins TRBV7-6 and TRBJ1-3; 10 bases agree with TRBD1. Germline V lookup: CDR1 SGHVS, CDR2 FNYEAQ. CDR3 length: 15 residues. J gave up 3 bases and V 5 bases, and 4 bases lay outside the gene matches. CDR3 sequence: CASSLGTGVGNTIYF. The CDR3 DNA reads TGTGCCAGCAGCCTGGGGACAGGGGTTGGAAACACCATATATTTT.

V and J are TRBV5-6 and TRBJ1-2; the match to TRBD1 covers 8 bases. The ends lost 0 bases at V and 5 bases at J; junction bases unmatched: 6. Germline-derived CDR1 and CDR2 are SGHDT and YYEEEE. The CDR3 loop spans 15 amino acids. CDR3 coding DNA: TGTGCCAGCAGCTTGGGTGCGACAGGGGTTTATGGCTACACCTTC. This sequence encodes CASSLGATGVYGYTF.

This sequence joins TRBV7-6 and TRBJ1-1, with D possibly matching TRBD1 (5 bases). V gave up 5 bases and J gave up 3 bases, with 10 bases separating them. CDR3 length: 13 amino acids. Per the germline V gene, CDR1 is SGHVS and CDR2 is FNYEAQ. The CDR3 DNA sequence: TGTGCCAGCAGCGCCGGGGGGTACACTGAAGCTTTCTTT. Protein sequence: CASSAGGYTEAFF.

The rearrangement uses TRBV5-4 and TRBJ2-1; maybe TRBD2 (6 bases). The CDR3 length is 15 residues. The germline V and J ends were trimmed by 2 bases and 8 bases, with 17 bases remaining between them. Germline loops: CDR1 SGHNT, CDR2 YYREEE (reference sequence). CDR3 in DNA: TGTGCCAGCAGCTTAACCGGGACTCCGCCGGATGAGCAGTTCTTC. It codes for CASSLTGTPPDEQFF. Supplemented by reference TRBV5-4 and TRBJ2-1, the full variable domain reads ETGVTQSPTHLIKTRGQQVTLRCSSQSGHNTVSWYQQALGQGPQFIFQYYREEENGRGNFPPRFSGLQFPNYSSELNVNALELDDSALYLCASSLTGTPPDEQFFGPGTRLTVL.

The V gene is TRBV15, the J gene TRBJ2-1, with 13 bases lining up with TRBD2. Looked up from germline, CDR1 is LNHNV and CDR2 is YYDKDF (reference sequence). V lost 0 bases and J lost 1; bases outside the gene matches: 9. The CDR3 has 20 residues. In DNA, the CDR3 is TGTGCCACCAGCAGAGAAGCACTAGCGGGAGGGTTTGGGTCCTACAATGAGCAGTTCTTC. It encodes CATSREALAGGFGSYNEQFF.

The rearrangement uses TRBV2 and TRBJ2-1; D ambiguous. In germline, CDR1 is SNHLY, CDR2 FYNNEI. The CDR3 length is 15 residues. Trimming left V 9 bases short and J 2 bases short, with 17 bases between. CDR3 loop: CASCWVQDTYNEQFF. CDR3 DNA sequence: TGTGCCAGTTGTTGGGTGCAGGATACCTACAATGAGCAGTTCTTC.